This TCR beta chain was recovered during a study of PD-1 blockade in classical Hodgkin lymphoma. Relapse after autologous stem cell transplantation occurred in every patient, and brentuximab vedotin exposure varied. Per the germline V gene, CDR1 is GTSNPN and CDR2 is SVGIG (reference sequence). CDR3 length: 12 residues. V shed 8 bases and J shed 7 bases, with 17 bases lying between them. Sequencing used immunoSEQ multiplex PCR; TCRdb keeps in-frame clones, though not all of them. The data contain roughly 42,000 clones, around 71% of them seen just once; the ten biggest clones take up approximately 3%.

The receptor's source is a human donor with classical Hodgkin lymphoma. This chain joins TRBV30 and TRBJ1-2, with a tentative D call TRBD1 (5 bases). This sample comprised peripheral blood mononuclear cells (PBMCs), obtained at baseline. For the CDR3, the DNA is TGTGCCGGGCCCGGGACCGTAGGTGGCTACACCTTC. This sequence encodes CAGPGTVGGYTF.